This T cell receptor beta chain was retrieved from a study of blood T cell repertoires in COVID-19. On the study more broadly: There were acute and convalescent COVID-19 samples, and they came from the United States, Italy and Spain. Sources were T cells, B-cell-depleted T cells, or PBMCs; the material itself was cDNA or gDNA.

As originally analysed: Amplifying reference gene primers gave estimates of nucleated cell counts. Sequencing was performed with immunoSEQ multiplex PCR; in TCRdb, only in-frame clones are kept and a portion is missing. The DNA gave D and trimming, while V, J and clone size come from that table. Of fewer than 300,000 clones in the sample, roughly 80% are singletons; the top ten hold 1.4% to 1.5%. V shed 5 bases and J 2 bases; nucleotides not matched to a gene: 8. The CDR3 is made up of 15 amino acids. Germline CDR1 reads SGHAT; CDR2 reads FQDESV (reference sequence). One Seattle source followed patients from active infection through their disease course.

The sequenced sample was peripheral blood. V is TRBV11-1 and J is TRBJ2-5; TRBD1 agrees at 7 bases. This clonotype was sampled from a human donor with COVID-19, enrolled during active disease. The donor label of this sample is uncertain. CDR3 protein: CASSLNRGQQETQYF. The CDR3 DNA sequence: TGTGCCAGCAGCCTAAACAGGGGTCAGCAAGAGACCCAGTACTTC.